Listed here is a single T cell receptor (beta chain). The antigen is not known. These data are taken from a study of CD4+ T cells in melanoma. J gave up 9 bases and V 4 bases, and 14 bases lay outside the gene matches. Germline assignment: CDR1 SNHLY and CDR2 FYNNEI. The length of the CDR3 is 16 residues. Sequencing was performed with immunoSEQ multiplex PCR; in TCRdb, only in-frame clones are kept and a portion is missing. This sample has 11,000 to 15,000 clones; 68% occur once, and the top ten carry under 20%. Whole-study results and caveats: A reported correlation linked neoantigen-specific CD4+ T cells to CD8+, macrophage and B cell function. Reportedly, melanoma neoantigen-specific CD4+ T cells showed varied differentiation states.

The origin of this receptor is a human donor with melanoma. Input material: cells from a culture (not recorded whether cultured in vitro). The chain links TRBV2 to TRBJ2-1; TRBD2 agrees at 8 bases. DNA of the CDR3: TGTGCCAGCAGTGGGAACGGGGGGGCAGGTCGTATTGAGCAGTTCTTC. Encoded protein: CASSGNGGAGRIEQFF.